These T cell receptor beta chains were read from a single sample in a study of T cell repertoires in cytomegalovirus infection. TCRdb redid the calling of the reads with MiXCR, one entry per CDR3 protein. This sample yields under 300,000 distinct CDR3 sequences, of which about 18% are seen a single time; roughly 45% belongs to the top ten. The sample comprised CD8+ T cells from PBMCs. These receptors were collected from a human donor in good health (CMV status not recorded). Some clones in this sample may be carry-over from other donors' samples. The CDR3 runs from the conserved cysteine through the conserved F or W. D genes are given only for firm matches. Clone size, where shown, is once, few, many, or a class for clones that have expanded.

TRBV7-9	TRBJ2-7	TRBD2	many	CASSLGSGGYEQYF	TGTGCCAGCAGCTTAGGCAGCGGGGGCTACGAGCAGTACTTC
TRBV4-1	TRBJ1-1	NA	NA	CASSQAPEIEAFF	TGCGCCAGCAGCCAAGCACCGGAGATTGAAGCTTTCTTT
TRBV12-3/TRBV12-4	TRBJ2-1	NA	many	CASTVSGDGNEQFF	TGTGCCAGCACGGTTTCGGGGGACGGGAATGAGCAGTTCTTC
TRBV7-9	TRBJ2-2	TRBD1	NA	CASALMAGSGTGETGELFF	TGTGCCAGCGCCCTTATGGCCGGATCCGGGACAGGAGAGACCGGGGAGCTGTTTTTT
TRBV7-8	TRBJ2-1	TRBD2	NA	CASSLDEGGGAYEQFF	TGTGCCAGCAGCTTAGATGAAGGCGGGGGGGCGTATGAGCAGTTCTTC
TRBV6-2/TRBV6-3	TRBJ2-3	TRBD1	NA	CASSLLGDRGTDTQYF	TGTGCCAGCAGTCTCCTGGGGGACAGGGGAACAGATACGCAGTATTTT
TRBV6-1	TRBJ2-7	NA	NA	CASSYGPAGEQYF	TGTGCCAGCAGTTACGGTCCGGCGGGGGAGCAGTACTTC
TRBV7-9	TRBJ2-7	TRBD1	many	CASSNPGQGSYEQYF	TGTGCCAGCAGCAATCCGGGACAGGGAAGCTACGAGCAGTACTTC
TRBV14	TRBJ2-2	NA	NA	CASSQDDNGELFF	TGTGCCAGCAGCCAAGATGATAACGGGGAGCTGTTTTTT
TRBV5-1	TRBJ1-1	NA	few	CASSLGQVNHEHGFF	TGCGCCAGCAGCTTGGGACAGGTCAACCACGAGCACGGTTTCTTT
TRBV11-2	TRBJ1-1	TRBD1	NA	CASSPRDRGRLNTEAFF	TGTGCCAGCAGCCCCCGGGACAGGGGGCGCCTGAACACTGAAGCTTTCTTT
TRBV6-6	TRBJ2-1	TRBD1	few	CASSTRDRGKRQFF	TGTGCCAGCAGTACCCGGGACAGGGGGAAGAGGCAGTTCTTC
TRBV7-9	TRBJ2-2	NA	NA	CASSSRGAEPNTGELFF	TGTGCCAGCAGCTCCAGGGGTGCAGAACCGAACACCGGGGAGCTGTTTTTT
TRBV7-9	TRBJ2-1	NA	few	CASSPSGPQVTF	TGTGCCAGCAGCCCATCCGGGCCTCAGGTGACTTTC
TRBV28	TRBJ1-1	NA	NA	CASSPANWETEAFF	TGTGCCAGCAGTCCCGCGAATTGGGAAACTGAAGCTTTCTTT
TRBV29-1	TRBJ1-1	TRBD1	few	CSVEGGTGRRTEAFF	TGCAGCGTTGAAGGGGGGACAGGGAGACGGACTGAAGCTTTCTTT
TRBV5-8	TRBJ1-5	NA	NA	CASSLERPPGHAYSNQPQHF	TGTGCCAGCAGCTTGGAGAGGCCCCCGGGCCATGCTTATAGCAATCAGCCCCAGCATTTT
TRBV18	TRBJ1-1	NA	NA	CASSPLHSSEAFF	TGTGCCAGCTCACCACTTCACTCCTCTGAAGCTTTCTTT
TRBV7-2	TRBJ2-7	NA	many	CASSVTGNEQYF	TGTGCCAGCAGCGTCACAGGCAACGAGCAGTACTTC
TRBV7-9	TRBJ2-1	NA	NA	CASSFASYNEQFF	TGTGCCAGCAGCTTCGCATCCTACAATGAGCAGTTCTTC